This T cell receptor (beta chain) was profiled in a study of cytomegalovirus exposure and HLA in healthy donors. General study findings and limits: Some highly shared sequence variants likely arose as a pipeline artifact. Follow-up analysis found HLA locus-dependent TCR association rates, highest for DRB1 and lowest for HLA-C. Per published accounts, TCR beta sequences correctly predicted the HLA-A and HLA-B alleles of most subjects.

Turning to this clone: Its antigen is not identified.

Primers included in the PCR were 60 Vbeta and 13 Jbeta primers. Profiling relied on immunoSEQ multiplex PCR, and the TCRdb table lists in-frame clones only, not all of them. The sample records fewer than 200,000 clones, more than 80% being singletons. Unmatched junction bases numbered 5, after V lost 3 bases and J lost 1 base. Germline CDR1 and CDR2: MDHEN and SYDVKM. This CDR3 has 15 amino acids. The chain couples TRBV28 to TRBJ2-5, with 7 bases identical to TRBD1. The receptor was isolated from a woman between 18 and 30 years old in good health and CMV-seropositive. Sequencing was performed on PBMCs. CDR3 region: CASSLGQNIQETQYF. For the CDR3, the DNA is TGTGCCAGCAGTTTGGGACAGAACATCCAAGAGACCCAGTACTTC. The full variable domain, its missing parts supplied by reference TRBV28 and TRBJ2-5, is DVKVTQSSRYLVKRTGEKVFLECVQDMDHENMFWYRQDPGLGLRLIYFSYDVKMKEKGDIPEGYSVSREKKERFSLILESASTNQTSMYLCASSLGQNIQETQYFGPGTRLLVL.